This passage covers 7 T cell receptor beta chains from one sample sequenced in a study of read filtering for tumor transcriptome and immune sequencing (TCRdb year 2020). Data came from an Illumina HiSeq 4000. Starting from about 400 ng RNA, TCR libraries were constructed with the Immunoverse kit using molecular barcoded adaptors that cover the alpha/delta and beta/gamma chains. Using fastp at Q25 and MiXCR, TCRdb reprocessed the public reads and kept productive beta chains. One record per CDR3 amino acid sequence lists the most common genes and DNA. The sample table lists 75,000 to 95,000 distinct CDR3 sequences, approximately 13% of them with a count of one. 15% of the sample is taken by the ten largest. Source material: a population of CD138-negative cells sorted from bone marrow. The cell subset or site label, read with the paper, signifies: bone marrow mononuclear cells depleted of CD138+ plasma/myeloma cells by negative magnetic selection. These receptors were collected from a donor at least 40 years old with multiple myeloma.

This clonotype has at least ten counts. This chain links TRBV6-5 with TRBJ2-7; weak D call: TRBD2 (6 bases). The CDR3 runs to 12 residues. The germline V gene encodes CDR1 MNHEY and CDR2 SVGAGI. V lost 6 bases and J 5 bases, leaving 11 bases between the germline ends. The CDR3 loop reads CASSPTRDEQYF. CDR3 bases: TGTGCCAGCAGCCCGACTAGGGACGAGCAGTACTTC.

In the case of this clonotype: This sequence may be a read error, since a much larger clone differs from it by one base. The V and J genes are TRBV14 and TRBJ2-3; D perhaps matches TRBD2 (5 bases). CDR1 and CDR2 (germline): SGHDN, FVKESK. The CDR3 is 14 residues long. Here the CDR3 reads CANSQEMRADTQYF. The CDR3, as DNA: TGTGCCAACAGCCAAGAGATGAGGGCAGATACGCAGTATTTT. Supplemented by reference TRBV14 and TRBJ2-3, the full variable domain reads EAGVTQFPSHSVIEKGQTVTLRCDPISGHDNLYWYRRVMGKEIKFLLHFVKESKQDESGMPNNRFLAERTGGTYSTLKVQPAELEDSGVYFCANSQEMRADTQYFGPGTRLTVL.

On this clonotype: Given a far larger clone just one base away, this is likely a sequencing read error. It is likely a read error, because the conserved phenylalanine at the end of the CDR3 is missing. The V and J genes are TRBV7-6 and TRBJ2-1; the match to TRBD2 covers 11 bases. The J segment lost 0 bases and the V segment lost 5 bases, leaving 3 bases of the junction unmatched. The CDR3 runs to 16 residues. From germline, CDR1 is SGHVS and CDR2 FNYEAQ. CDR3 bases: TGTGCCAGCAGCCCCACTAGCGGGAGCTCCTACAATGAGCAGTTCCTC. Its translation is CASSPTSGSSYNEQFL.

This clonotype was picked up many times. The rearrangement links TRBV5-1 to TRBJ1-1, with 11 bases aligning to TRBD1. V shed 0 bases and J 6 bases; nucleotides not matched to a gene: 4. The CDR3 loop spans 15 amino acids. Germline loops: CDR1 SGHRS, CDR2 YFSETQ. For the CDR3, the DNA is TGCGCCAGCAGCTTGGCGGGACAGGGGGGGTCTGAAGCTTTCTTT. Protein sequence: CASSLAGQGGSEAFF.

This clonotype was detected ten times or more. J is TRBJ1-1 and V is TRBV29-1; 7 bases map to TRBD1. From germline, CDR1 is SQVTM and CDR2 ANQGSEA. The CDR3 sequence is 14 residues long. V was clipped by 1 base and J by 4 bases; unmatched bases: 6. In DNA, the CDR3 is TGCAGCGTTGAAGGCCGACAGGGTACCACTGAAGCTTTCTTT. Its translation is CSVEGRQGTTEAFF.

This clonotype has only a few counts. This sequence may be a read error, since a much larger clone differs from it by one base. The chain uses TRBV2 and TRBJ2-1; 8 bases agree with TRBD1. Per germline, CDR1 SNHLY and CDR2 FYNNEI. V shed 11 bases and J 7 bases; nucleotides not matched to a gene: 16. The CDR3 is 15 residues long. The chain's CDR3 is CAGTLTGGGSNEQFF. CDR3 bases: TGTGCCGGCACCCTTACAGGGGGTGGGTCGAATGAGCAGTTCTTC.

V gene TRBV20-1 combines with J gene TRBJ2-1; D possibly matches TRBD1 or TRBD2 (5 bases each). Between the trimmed V and J ends, which lost 6 bases and 0 bases, there was a span of 9 bases. The germline gives CDR1 DFQATT, CDR2 SNEGSKA (reference sequence). CDR3 length equals 13 residues. The CDR3 bases are TGCAGTGCCGGGACCAACTCCTACAATGAGCAGTTCTTC. Amino acids: CSAGTNSYNEQFF.